This is a list of T cell receptor beta chains from one sample in a study of cytomegalovirus exposure and HLA in healthy donors. Using immunoSEQ multiplex PCR, the repertoire was profiled, and TCRdb retains in-frame clones only, with some absent. The sample contains over 150,000 clones, around 80% of which appear only once. The specimen sequenced was PBMCs. The receptors derive from a woman in her 30s in good health and CMV-seropositive. Both conserved end residues are part of each CDR3. The D gene is left open where the match is weak. Not all rows give a size; the values are once, few, many and, for expanded clones, a class.

>-|TRBV27|-|TRBJ1-6
CASSLSSGTPLHF
TGTGCCAGCAGTTTATCATCCGGGACACCCCTCCACTTT
>-|TRBV28|-|TRBJ2-7
CASSSPSILLYEQYF
TGTGCCAGCAGTTCCCCCTCTATATTACTCTACGAGCAGTACTTC
>-|TRBV6-4|-|TRBJ2-2
CASSDLSFTGELFF
TGTGCCAGCAGTGATTTGTCCTTCACCGGGGAGCTGTTTTTT
>-|TRBV27|-|TRBJ2-1
CASSLILAGSYNEQFF
TGTGCCAGCAGTTTAATACTGGCGGGGAGCTACAATGAGCAGTTCTTC
>TRBD1|TRBV7-2|-|TRBJ2-1
CASSQWDSSYNEQFF
TGTGCCAGCAGCCAGTGGGACAGTTCCTACAATGAGCAGTTCTTC
>-|TRBV19|-|TRBJ1-5
CASTDSRLVRSNQPQHF
TGTGCCAGTACGGACAGTAGGTTGGTACGTAGCAATCAGCCCCAGCATTTT
>-|TRBV7-2|once|TRBJ2-1
CASSPGSRHGREEQFF
TGTGCCAGCAGCCCCGGATCCCGACACGGACGGGAGGAGCAGTTCTTC
>-|TRBV7-2|few|TRBJ1-2
CASSFGFGGNYGYTF
TGTGCCAGCAGCTTTGGCTTCGGGGGTAACTATGGCTACACCTTC
>-|TRBV6-5|-|TRBJ1-2
CASSPAGGLLYGYTF
TGTGCCAGCAGTCCCGCGGGAGGGCTCCTCTATGGCTACACCTTC
>TRBD1|TRBV27|-|TRBJ2-1
CASQFGQGPGEQFF
TGTGCCAGCCAATTCGGACAGGGCCCTGGCGAGCAGTTCTTC
>TRBD1|TRBV5-1|-|TRBJ1-2
CASSPKQGANGYTF
TGCGCCAGCAGCCCCAAACAGGGGGCTAATGGCTACACCTTC
>TRBD2|TRBV13|-|TRBJ2-1
CASSSPPAGVDGEQFF
TGTGCCAGCAGCTCCCCTCCAGCGGGGGTCGATGGAGAGCAGTTCTTC
>-|TRBV27|-|TRBJ1-1
CASSLSFGVATEAFF
TGTGCCAGCAGTTTATCTTTCGGGGTGGCCACTGAAGCTTTCTTT
>-|TRBV7-2|once|TRBJ1-5
CASSLDRNQPQHF
TGTGCCAGCAGCTTAGACAGGAATCAGCCCCAGCATTTT
>-|TRBV10-2|-|TRBJ1-5
CASREAGVDQPQHF
TGCGCCAGCAGAGAGGCAGGGGTTGATCAGCCCCAGCATTTT
>-|TRBV30|-|TRBJ2-7
CAWRRGGENGQYF
TGTGCCTGGAGGAGAGGAGGGGAAAATGGGCAGTACTTC
>-|TRBV21-1|-|TRBJ1-1
CASSRLMNTEAFF
TGTGCCAGCAGCCGCCTAATGAACACTGAAGCTTTCTTT
>-|TRBV29-1|few|TRBJ1-5
CSVETHSNQPQHF
TGCAGCGTTGAAACTCACAGCAATCAGCCCCAGCATTTT
>-|TRBV11-3|once|TRBJ2-5
CASSSGGSNQETQYF
TGTGCCAGCAGCTCGGGGGGCAGCAATCAAGAGACCCAGTACTTC
>TRBD1|TRBV28|-|TRBJ1-1
CASNRPGQGAGAEAFF
TGTGCCAGCAATCGACCGGGACAGGGGGCCGGCGCTGAAGCTTTCTTT
>-|TRBV4-2|-|TRBJ2-7
CASSPNGEEWSYEQYF
TGTGCCAGCAGCCCCAACGGGGAGGAGTGGTCCTACGAGCAGTACTTC
>TRBD1|TRBV9|-|TRBJ1-6
CASKPGQYNSPLHF
TGTGCCAGTAAACCGGGACAGTATAATTCACCCCTCCACTTT
>-|TRBV6-6|-|TRBJ1-2
CASSPEGKGYGYTF
TGTGCCAGCAGTCCGGAGGGTAAGGGCTATGGCTACACCTTC
>-|TRBV7-9|-|TRBJ2-5
CASSLNRAGVETQYF
TGTGCCAGCAGCTTAAATCGTGCAGGGGTTGAGACCCAGTACTTC
>-|TRBV6-5|once|TRBJ1-5
CASSYGQGINQPQHF
TGTGCCAGCAGCTACGGGCAGGGGATCAATCAGCCCCAGCATTTT
>-|TRBV9|-|TRBJ2-3
CASSVATTADTQYF
TGTGCCAGCAGCGTAGCTACGACAGCAGATACGCAGTATTTT
>-|TRBV7-2|-|TRBJ1-1
CASSLEAETEAFF
TGTGCCAGCAGCTTAGAGGCGGAGACTGAAGCTTTCTTT
>-|TRBV5-4|-|TRBJ1-2
CASSHTDSYGYTF
TGTGCCAGCAGCCACACCGACAGCTATGGCTACACCTTC
>TRBD1|TRBV5-1|-|TRBJ2-3
CASSTRTGYTDTQYF
TGCGCCAGCAGCACCCGGACAGGGTACACAGATACGCAGTATTTT
>-|TRBV4-1|-|TRBJ1-5
CASSQDRGQPQHF
TGCGCCAGCAGCCAAGATCGAGGTCAGCCCCAGCATTTT
>TRBD1|TRBV4-2|-|TRBJ1-1
CASSQTTGALLGTEAFF
TGTGCCAGCAGCCAAACAACAGGGGCTCTCTTGGGCACTGAAGCTTTCTTT
>-|TRBV5-1|few|TRBJ2-7
CASSLRGDSYEQYF
TGCGCCAGCAGCTTGCGCGGGGACTCCTACGAGCAGTACTTC
>-|TRBV4-1|-|TRBJ1-1
CASSPTAGLLNTEAFF
TGCGCCAGCAGCCCCACCGCGGGGCTTTTGAACACTGAAGCTTTCTTT
>-|TRBV6-4|-|TRBJ1-6
CASSPRQGVSPLHF
TGTGCCAGCAGCCCGAGGCAGGGCGTTTCACCCCTCCACTTT
>TRBD1|TRBV5-1|-|TRBJ2-3
CASSLRTGNPDTQYF
TGCGCCAGCAGCTTGAGGACAGGGAACCCAGATACGCAGTATTTT
>-|TRBV21-1|-|TRBJ1-2
CASSKAPGGCRGYTF
TGTGCCAGCAGCAAAGCCCCCGGGGGATGTAGGGGCTACACCTTC
>-|TRBV4-2|few|TRBJ1-2
CASSQEFWGADTNYGYTF
TGTGCCAGCAGCCAAGAATTTTGGGGAGCCGATACTAACTATGGCTACACCTTC
>-|TRBV2|once|TRBJ2-1
CASSLERVNEQFF
TGTGCCAGCAGCCTAGAGAGGGTGAATGAGCAGTTCTTC
>TRBD1|TRBV30|-|TRBJ1-5
CAWSIGQGVKPQHF
TGTGCCTGGAGCATAGGACAGGGAGTGAAGCCCCAGCATTTT
>TRBD1|TRBV5-1|-|TRBJ1-1
CASTPRGDTEAFF
TGCGCCAGCACGCCCAGGGGGGACACTGAGGCTTTCTTT
>TRBD2|TRBV4-2|once|TRBJ2-3
CASSQDLAGGTTDTQYF
TGTGCCAGCAGCCAAGATCTAGCGGGGGGGACTACAGATACGCAGTATTTT
>-|TRBV5-1|few|TRBJ1-3
CASSFLGGTGNTIYF
TGCGCCAGCAGCTTTCTTGGAGGGACTGGAAACACCATATATTTT
>TRBD1|TRBV19|few|TRBJ1-1
CASIRGQGFTEAFF
TGTGCCAGTATAAGGGGGCAGGGGTTCACTGAAGCTTTCTTT
>-|TRBV4-3|-|TRBJ2-1
CASSQFGGNDEQFF
TGCGCCAGCAGCCAATTTGGCGGAAACGATGAGCAGTTCTTC
>TRBD2|TRBV5-6|-|TRBJ2-2
CASSLGLAGDKRELFF
TGTGCCAGCAGCTTGGGGCTAGCGGGGGATAAAAGGGAGCTGTTTTTT
>-|TRBV2|-|TRBJ1-3
CASRGQISGNTIYF
TGTGCCAGCAGAGGACAGATCTCTGGAAACACCATATATTTT
>-|TRBV30|-|TRBJ1-2
CAWSVNRHGDYGYTF
TGTGCCTGGAGTGTAAACAGACACGGCGACTATGGCTACACCTTC
>-|TRBV4-1|-|TRBJ1-3
CASRSTGFSSGNTIYF
TGCGCCAGCCGCTCCACGGGGTTCTCCTCTGGAAACACCATATATTTT
>-|TRBV19|-|TRBJ2-5
CASRFGGAGETQYF
TGTGCCAGCAGGTTCGGCGGGGCCGGAGAGACCCAGTACTTC
>-|TRBV5-1|-|TRBJ2-7
CASSWGTNSAYEQYF
TGCGCCAGCAGCTGGGGGACAAATTCGGCCTACGAGCAGTACTTC
>-|TRBV27|once|TRBJ2-7
CASSFTGSSYEQYF
TGTGCCAGCAGTTTTACGGGTAGCTCCTACGAGCAGTACTTC
>-|TRBV15|-|TRBJ2-3
CATSRDRGADTQYF
TGTGCCACCAGCAGAGACAGGGGGGCAGATACGCAGTATTTT
>-|TRBV4-2|-|TRBJ1-1
CASSPSQGQGTEAFF
TGTGCCAGCAGCCCGAGCCAGGGGCAGGGGACTGAAGCTTTCTTT
>-|TRBV2|-|TRBJ2-3
CASSGADTQYF
TGTGCCAGCAGTGGCGCAGATACGCAGTATTTT
>-|TRBV6-1|-|TRBJ2-1
CANSGGGAFTYNEQFF
TGTGCCAACAGTGGCGGTGGGGCGTTTACTTACAATGAGCAGTTCTTC
>TRBD1|TRBV27|once|TRBJ2-2
CASSSIPPNRGFTGELFF
TGTGCCAGCAGTTCTATACCCCCCAACAGGGGGTTCACCGGGGAGCTGTTTTTT
>TRBD1|TRBV7-2|-|TRBJ2-2
CASSLAGTGSGGELFF
TGTGCCAGCAGCTTAGCGGGGACAGGGTCAGGCGGGGAGCTGTTTTTT